A single sample is the source of the 23 T cell receptor beta chains below, sequenced in a study of T cell changes during pregnancy in multiple sclerosis. Produced via immunoSEQ multiplex PCR; TCRdb's table is partial and in-frame only. The sample shows 25,000 to 35,000 clones, roughly nine tenths of them seen only once. Material: peripheral blood, obtained in the first trimester of pregnancy. The origin of the receptors is a female donor in good health, enrolled as a control in a pregnancy study.

This clone appeared once. The V call is TRBV7-8, the J call TRBJ1-2; weak D call: TRBD1 (5 bases). Between the trimmed V and J ends, which lost 5 bases and 3 bases, there was a span of 16 bases. The CDR3 totals 15 residues. Germline CDR1 is SGHVS and CDR2 is FQNEAQ. The CDR3 here is CASSVLGQEDYGYTF. The CDR3 bases are TGTGCCAGCAGCGTACTGGGGCAGGAAGACTATGGCTACACCTTC.

This rearrangement joins TRBV30 to TRBJ2-1, with unresolved D. The CDR3 runs to 15 residues. V lost 2 bases to trimming and J lost 7 bases, with 18 bases between them. Looked up from germline, CDR1 is GTSNPN and CDR2 is SVGIG (reference sequence). The CDR3 region is CAWSPNLRFENEQFF. Written as DNA, the CDR3 is TGTGCCTGGAGTCCGAACTTACGTTTTGAAAATGAGCAGTTCTTC.

This chain connects TRBV5-4 to TRBJ2-5, with 10 nucleotides matching TRBD2. Germline-derived CDR1 and CDR2 are SGHNT and YYREEE (reference sequence). The CDR3 consists of 15 residues. The V gene end was trimmed by 2 bases and the J gene end by 5 bases; junction bases not matched to a gene: 6. CDR3 amino acids: CASSLTSGKAETQYF. CDR3 sequence (DNA): TGTGCCAGCAGCTTAACTAGCGGGAAGGCGGAGACCCAGTACTTC.

CDR3 in DNA: TGTGCCAGTAGTAGCCTAGAAGGACAGGCCTACGAGCAGTACTTC. Its protein product is CASSSLEGQAYEQYF. This chain joins TRBV19 and TRBJ2-7; 7 bases map to TRBD1. CDR1 and CDR2 (germline): LNHDA, SQIVND (reference sequence). The V and J ends lost 4 bases and 2 bases, in that order; junction bases with no gene match: 8. CDR3 length: 15 amino acids.

This clone has only one observation. Written as DNA, the CDR3 is TGTGCCAGCAGCTTAAATTTGGGACAGGGGGGAACTTTCTTT. Translation gives CASSLNLGQGGTFF. This sequence joins TRBV7-9 and TRBJ1-1; 11 bases match TRBD1. The CDR3 sequence is 14 residues long. Germline-derived CDR1 and CDR2 are SEHNR and FQNEAQ (reference sequence). V trimming: 2 bases; J trimming: 12 bases; junction bases outside the gene matches: 8.

This chain joins TRBV12-5 and TRBJ1-5; D is possibly TRBD1 (6 bases). The V end lost 6 bases, the J end lost 7 bases, and 13 bases lay between the germline ends. This CDR3 spans 13 amino acids. CDR1 and CDR2 from the germline V gene are LGHNT and FRNRAP. Here the CDR3 DNA reads TGTGCTAGTGGACCCGGACAGTTCCAGCCCCAGCATTTT. This gives the protein CASGPGQFQPQHF.

CDR3 in amino acids: CASSLADRYYGYTF. In DNA, the CDR3 is TGTGCCAGCAGCTTGGCGGACAGATACTATGGCTACACCTTC. The chain uses TRBV5-4 and TRBJ1-2; TRBD1 is a possible D gene (6 bases). The CDR3 sequence is 14 residues long. V lost 0 bases, J lost 3 bases, and 9 bases lay in between. Germline V CDR1 and CDR2: SGHNT, YYREEE (reference sequence).

This sequence joins TRBV5-1 and TRBJ2-5; weak D call: TRBD2 (5 bases). The CDR3 length is 14 residues. The germline gives CDR1 SGHRS, CDR2 YFSETQ. V lost 2 bases, J lost 5 bases, and 13 bases lay in between. The CDR3 sequence: CASSLGGPGETQYF. Written as DNA, the CDR3 is TGCGCCAGCAGCTTAGGTGGGCCGGGGGAGACCCAGTACTTC.

The chain carries TRBV4-1 and TRBJ2-2; TRBD2 agrees at 14 bases. CDR1 and CDR2 (germline): MGHRA, YSYEKL. This CDR3 spans 17 amino acids. Trimming at V came to 5 bases and at J to 5 bases, leaving 7 bases not matched to a gene. The CDR3 protein is CASSTRLAGGRTGELFF. Written as DNA, the CDR3 is TGCGCCAGCAGCACCCGACTAGCGGGGGGGCGAACCGGGGAGCTGTTTTTT.

The V gene is TRBV15, the J gene TRBJ1-1; D is ambiguous. From germline, CDR1 is LNHNV and CDR2 YYDKDF (reference sequence). This CDR3 has 13 amino acids. V lost 5 bases, J lost 1 base, and 8 bases lay in between. CDR3 sequence: CATSGLSNTEAFF. DNA for the CDR3: TGTGCCACCAGCGGACTATCGAACACTGAAGCTTTCTTT.

The chain uses TRBV19 and TRBJ1-1; 9 bases agree with TRBD1. The V gene end was trimmed by 7 bases and the J gene end by 1 base; junction bases not matched to a gene: 4. The CDR3 length is 14 residues. CDR1 and CDR2 from the germline V gene are LNHDA and SQIVND (reference sequence). The CDR3 DNA reads as TGTGCCAGTAATCCGACAGGGGGGAACACTGAAGCTTTCTTT. Its translation is CASNPTGGNTEAFF.

This clone was recorded only once. The gene calls are TRBV5-4 and TRBJ1-3, with TRBD1 identical over 8 bases. V lost 4 bases to trimming and J lost 2 bases; unmatched junction nucleotides: 8. Germline V gene sequence: CDR1 SGHNT, CDR2 YYREEE (reference sequence). The CDR3 totals 16 residues. The CDR3 is CASSTTGGNPGNTIYF. CDR3 in DNA: TGTGCCAGCAGCACTACAGGGGGAAATCCTGGAAACACCATATATTTT.

V gene TRBV7-2 combines with J gene TRBJ2-4; 10 bases are shared with TRBD2. This CDR3 contains 19 residues. The trim removed 5 bases at V and 1 base at J, leaving 14 bases unmatched. Germline loops: CDR1 SGHTA, CDR2 FQGNSA. DNA for the CDR3: TGTGCCAGCAGCCCCGGTTTTGGGCTAGCGGGAGCGGCCAAAAACATTCAGTACTTC. Translated, it gives CASSPGFGLAGAAKNIQYF.

The genes are TRBV18 and TRBJ1-5; D call uncertain. Germline assignment: CDR1 KGHSH and CDR2 LQKENI. The CDR3 totals 13 residues. V was pared by 0 bases and J by 11 bases, with 11 bases between. CDR3 residues: CASSPPDSLAQHF. The CDR3 nucleotides read TGTGCCAGCTCACCACCGGACTCCTTGGCCCAGCATTTT.

CDR3 DNA sequence: TGTGCCAGCAGCCTAGGACGGGGGAGGGACACCATATATTTT. Amino acids: CASSLGRGRDTIYF. This chain uses TRBV6-5 with TRBJ1-3, with D possibly being TRBD1 (5 bases). Germline V gene sequence: CDR1 MNHEY, CDR2 SVGAGI. V was shortened by 6 bases and J by 8 bases, with 17 bases between the two germline ends. This CDR3 contains 14 residues.

V usage is TRBV2 and J usage is TRBJ1-1, with 8 bases identical to TRBD1. The CDR3 has 14 residues. Per germline, CDR1 SNHLY and CDR2 FYNNEI. Trimming removed 6 bases from V and 3 bases from J; junction bases left unmatched: 6. CDR3 DNA: TGTGCCAGCAGCCCCGACAGGGGCTACACTGAAGCTTTCTTT. Its protein is CASSPDRGYTEAFF.

V and J are TRBV5-1 and TRBJ2-7, with TRBD2 matching 9 bases. V lost 5 bases to trimming and J lost 2 bases; unmatched junction nucleotides: 2. The CDR3 runs to 13 residues. Per the germline V gene, CDR1 is SGHRS and CDR2 is YFSETQ. In nucleotides, the CDR3 is TGCGCCAGCAGGGCTAGCGGGACCTACGAGCAGTACTTC. Translation gives CASRASGTYEQYF.

This chain joins TRBV28 and TRBJ2-7, with 9 bases fitting TRBD1. The germline V gene has CDR1 MDHEN and CDR2 SYDVKM. This CDR3 contains 15 residues. V lost 6 bases, J lost 6 bases, and 12 bases stayed unmatched. This CDR3 reads CASSRGDRVIGEQYF. The CDR3 nucleotides are TGTGCCAGCAGCCGGGGGGACAGGGTAATAGGCGAGCAGTACTTC.

The J gene is TRBJ2-1, the V gene TRBV5-1; tentatively, D is TRBD1 (5 bases). CDR3 length: 14 amino acids. In germline, CDR1 is SGHRS, CDR2 YFSETQ. The germline V and J ends were trimmed by 0 bases and 7 bases, with 11 bases remaining between them. In nucleotides, the CDR3 is TGCGCCAGCAGCTTGGCAGGGTTAGGGAATGAGCAGTTCTTC. Translated, it gives CASSLAGLGNEQFF.

The chain is built from TRBV29-1 and TRBJ2-4, with D perhaps matching TRBD2 (5 bases). V was cut by 4 bases and J by 2 bases, with 15 bases left in between. The CDR3 has 15 residues. Germline V gene sequence: CDR1 SQVTM, CDR2 ANQGSEA. The DNA of the CDR3 is TGCAGCGTTGGTGGAGGCAATGTCCCCAAAAACATTCAGTACTTC. Translating it yields CSVGGGNVPKNIQYF.

The CDR3 loop is CASSPVPGAGANVLTF. The CDR3 DNA reads as TGTGCCAGCAGCCCCGTCCCGGGGGCTGGGGCCAACGTCCTGACTTTC. This chain links TRBV7-6 with TRBJ2-6; weak D call: TRBD2 (6 bases). V dropped 5 bases and J dropped 2 bases, with 13 bases sitting between them. Germline loops: CDR1 SGHVS, CDR2 FNYEAQ. The CDR3 runs to 16 residues. The entire variable domain, with the rest obtained from reference TRBV7-6 and TRBJ2-6, is as follows: GAGVSQSPRYKVTKRGQDVALRCDPISGHVSLYWYRQALGQGPEFLTYFNYEAQQDKSGLPNDRFSAERPEGSISTLTIQRTEQRDSAMYRCASSPVPGAGANVLTFGAGSRLTVL.

The V and J genes are TRBV2 and TRBJ1-1; tentative D call: TRBD1 (5 bases). The germline V gene has CDR1 SNHLY and CDR2 FYNNEI. The CDR3 length is 14 residues. Trimming removed 7 bases from V and 1 base from J, with 13 bases in between. The chain's CDR3 is CASMGGRANTEAFF. CDR3 sequence (DNA): TGTGCCAGCATGGGAGGCAGGGCGAACACTGAAGCTTTCTTT. The whole variable domain, remainder taken from reference TRBV2 and TRBJ1-1, is EPEVTQTPSHQVTQMGQEVILRCVPISNHLYFYWYRQILGQKVEFLVSFYNNEISEKSEIFDDQFSVERPDGSNFTLKIRSTKLEDSAMYFCASMGGRANTEAFFGQGTRLTVV.

The V and J genes are TRBV10-2 and TRBJ1-1; no clear D gene. V lost 6 bases, J lost 2 bases, and 7 bases lay in between. The CDR3 totals 12 residues. Germline V lookup: CDR1 WSHSY, CDR2 SAAADI. CDR3 coding DNA: TGCGCCAGCAGGAGGGTCAACACTGAAGCTTTCTTT. This codes for CASRRVNTEAFF.